The 24 T cell receptor beta chains in this list originate from one sample, sequenced in a study of blood T cells in healthy people across ages. The authors ran a second PCR of roughly 6 to 12 cycles using a sample-barcoded 5' primer and a J-beta primer mix. TCRdb re-derived calls from the 5' RACE reads in MiXCR, one entry per CDR3 protein. The sample has about a million distinct CDR3 sequences, roughly 51% seen once. The sample comprised blood. Receptors were obtained from a woman aged 55-75 years in good health.

Concerning this clonotype itself: A much larger clonotype is one base distant, so this may be a read error. The CDR3 reads CASGENSPLHF. CDR3 DNA: TGTGCCAGCGGTGAAAATTCACCCCTCCACTTT. This chain connects TRBV6-1 to TRBJ1-6, with D uncertain. The CDR3 covers 11 residues. Germline V gene data show CDR1 as MNHNS and CDR2 as SASEGT.

This chain connects TRBV27 to TRBJ2-1; 7 nucleotides line up with TRBD1. The end of the DNA fits TRBJ2-7 better, so the J call may be wrong. Germline CDR1 MNHEY, CDR2 SMNVEV (reference sequence). This CDR3 is built from 14 residues. For the CDR3, the DNA is TGTGCCAGCAGTTCCGACAGGGAGTACAATGAGCAGTACTTC. As protein: CASSSDREYNEQYF.

The chain joins TRBV4-2 to TRBJ2-3; D remains ambiguous. This CDR3 contains 14 residues. The germline V and J ends were trimmed by 4 bases and 6 bases, with 14 bases remaining between them. Germline V gene lookup returns CDR1 LGHNA and CDR2 YNFKEQ. CDR3 bases: TGTGCCAGCAGCCCACTGGCCTCGGCGGATACGCAGTATTTT. It is translated as CASSPLASADTQYF.

This chain links TRBV11-1 with TRBJ1-1; D remains ambiguous. V gave up 5 bases and J gave up 4 bases, with 8 bases separating them. The length of the CDR3 is 12 residues. CDR1 and CDR2 (germline): SGHAT, FQDESV (reference sequence). CDR3 loop: CASSVQVTEAFF. In DNA form, the CDR3 reads TGTGCCAGCAGCGTTCAGGTCACTGAAGCTTTCTTT.

There are a few counts of this clonotype. The chain links TRBV6-6 to TRBJ2-1, with 9 bases identical to TRBD2. CDR1 is MNHNY and CDR2 is SVGAGI in the germline V gene (reference sequence). This CDR3 has 16 residues. V dropped 5 bases and J dropped 4; count of bases not matched to a gene: 9. CDR3 region: CASSVSSGIVYNEQFF. In nucleotides, the CDR3 is TGTGCCAGCAGTGTATCTAGCGGGATAGTATACAATGAGCAGTTCTTC.

This clonotype came up many times. This chain joins TRBV29-1 and TRBJ2-7; D is uncertain. Germline CDR1 SQVTM, CDR2 ANQGSEA. The CDR3 is 14 residues long. V was cut by 0 bases and J by 2 bases, with 11 bases left in between. The CDR3 is CSVEERGIAYEQYF. In nucleotides, the CDR3 is TGCAGCGTTGAAGAGCGAGGAATTGCCTACGAGCAGTACTTC.

The chain is built from TRBV28 and TRBJ2-1; D is undetermined. The ends were cut back, 6 bases at V and 12 bases at J, with 18 bases in the middle. Germline CDR1 reads MDHEN; CDR2 reads SYDVKM. The CDR3 loop spans 13 amino acids. CDR3 in DNA: TGTGCCAGCAGAACTTCAGGCTACGTTGGGCAGTTCTTC. Translated, it gives CASRTSGYVGQFF.

In nucleotides, the CDR3 is TGCGCCAGCAGCTTGGGACAGGGGGCTGGCGGGGAGCTGTTTTTT. This encodes CASSLGQGAGGELFF. The V and J genes are TRBV5-1 and TRBJ2-2, with 10 bases identical to TRBD1. CDR1 is SGHRS and CDR2 is YFSETQ in the germline V gene. The trim removed 0 bases at V and 7 bases at J, leaving 3 bases unmatched. The CDR3 runs 15 residues.

CDR3 nucleotides: TGTGCCAGCACCCATATGGGACAGGCTAACCCCGGGGAGCTGTTTTTT. It yields the protein CASTHMGQANPGELFF. The chain carries TRBV28 and TRBJ2-2; 8 nucleotides agree with TRBD1. Germline lookup yields CDR1 MDHEN and CDR2 SYDVKM. The CDR3 has 16 residues. V shed 7 bases, J shed 6 bases, and the junction held 13 bases outside the gene matches.

The gene calls are TRBV4-1 and TRBJ1-1; D is perhaps TRBD1 (6 bases). V was clipped by 1 base and J by 5 bases, with 20 bases between them. This CDR3 is built from 17 residues. From germline, CDR1 is MGHRA and CDR2 YSYEKL. The CDR3 coding sequence is TGCGCCAGCAGCCAAGTTGAGTGGCAGGGGTGGAGGACTGAAGCTTTCTTT. Translated, it gives CASSQVEWQGWRTEAFF.

The chain is built from TRBV27 and TRBJ2-7, with TRBD2 matching 9 bases. The germline gives CDR1 MNHEY, CDR2 SMNVEV (reference sequence). V shed 2 bases and J 0 bases; nucleotides not matched to a gene: 2. The CDR3 extends over 15 amino acids. The CDR3 coding sequence is TGTGCCAGCAGTTTAGATAGCGGGAGCTCCTACGAGCAGTACTTC. This gives the protein CASSLDSGSSYEQYF.

Only one count was recorded for this clonotype. The rearrangement links TRBV18 to TRBJ2-4, with a possible D match to TRBD1 (5 bases). The J call is in doubt because the DNA end fits TRBJ2-7 better. The CDR3 sequence is 14 residues long. Germline V gene data show CDR1 as KGHSH and CDR2 as LQKENI. In DNA form, the CDR3 reads TGTGCCAGCTTCACCACCAGGGAAACCTACGAGCAGTACTTC. It yields the protein CASFTTRETYEQYF.

Only a few counts were recorded for this clonotype. V gene TRBV20-1 combines with J gene TRBJ2-2; 8 bases align to TRBD2. The germline gives CDR1 DFQATT, CDR2 SNEGSKA (reference sequence). This CDR3 contains 14 residues. V was pared by 2 bases and J by 5 bases, with 4 bases of the junction left unmatched. The CDR3 DNA follows: TGCAGTGCTAGACTAGCGGGTCGGACCGGGGAGCTGTTTTTT. Amino acids: CSARLAGRTGELFF.

The sample holds a few counts of this clonotype. This chain links TRBV20-1 with TRBJ2-7; no clear D gene. The germline V gene encodes CDR1 DFQATT and CDR2 SNEGSKA (reference sequence). Between the trimmed V and J ends, which lost 2 bases and 3 bases, there was a span of 8 bases. This CDR3 comprises 12 residues. The CDR3 DNA is TGCAGTGCTAGACAAGGGATCTACGAGCAGTACTTC. Translation gives CSARQGIYEQYF.

This clonotype was seen only a few times. V and J are TRBV5-1 and TRBJ2-1; 11 bases agree with TRBD1. The CDR3 sequence is 14 residues long. Germline CDR1 is SGHRS and CDR2 is YFSETQ. The junction had 1 base not matched to a gene; V was cut back by 0 bases and J by 8 bases. The CDR3 loop is CASSLGTGGYEQFF. The CDR3 bases are TGCGCCAGCAGCTTGGGGACAGGGGGCTATGAGCAGTTCTTC.

V is TRBV29-1 and J is TRBJ2-7; the D is unclear. The CDR3 covers 11 residues. Germline assignment: CDR1 SQVTM and CDR2 ANQGSEA. The germline V and J ends were trimmed by 7 bases and 3 bases, with 10 bases remaining between them. This CDR3 reads CSAVNDYEQYF. In DNA form, the CDR3 reads TGCAGCGCTGTAAACGACTACGAGCAGTACTTC.

A few counts support this clonotype. The chain recombines TRBV7-2 with TRBJ2-3; 7 bases are shared with TRBD2. The CDR3 extends over 16 amino acids. The ends lost 1 base at V and 2 bases at J; junction bases unmatched: 6. The germline CDR1 and CDR2 sequences are SGHTA and FQGNSA. The CDR3 is CASSLGASGHTDTQYF. CDR3 nucleotide sequence: TGTGCCAGCAGCTTAGGGGCTAGCGGTCACACAGATACGCAGTATTTT.

This clonotype was counted ten times or more. This chain links TRBV3-1 with TRBJ2-7; D is perhaps TRBD1 (5 bases). This CDR3 is built from 14 residues. Germline V gives CDR1 LGHDT, CDR2 YNNKEL (reference sequence). Trimming removed 1 base at V and 3 bases at J, with 10 bases between. The CDR3 spells CASSQGAGIYEQYF. The CDR3 DNA reads TGTGCCAGCAGCCAAGGGGCAGGGATCTACGAGCAGTACTTC.

The rearrangement uses TRBV29-1 and TRBJ1-4, with TRBD1 as a possible D gene (6 bases). This CDR3 is built from 15 residues. With 3 bases removed from V and 7 bases from J, the gap between germline ends came to 18 bases. The germline V gene has CDR1 SQVTM and CDR2 ANQGSEA. The DNA of the CDR3 is TGCAGCGTTGACGGTGTTCCCAGAGGGGGTGAAAAACTGTTTTTT. It specifies CSVDGVPRGGEKLFF.

This clonotype was counted between two and nine times. The DNA for the CDR3 is TGCAGCGTTGAAAGCCAGACCTACGAGCAGTACTTC. This translates into CSVESQTYEQYF. The genes are TRBV29-1 and TRBJ2-7; unclear D gene. Trimming shortened V by 2 bases and J by 2 bases, and 7 bases separated the two germline ends. Germline loops: CDR1 SQVTM, CDR2 ANQGSEA. The CDR3 sequence is 12 residues long.

The chain links TRBV12-3 or TRBV12-4 to TRBJ2-1; a weak D match, TRBD2 (9 bases). There are 22 residues in the CDR3. V lost 6 bases, J lost 0 bases, and 33 bases lay in between. CDR3 bases: TGTGCCAGCAGCCACCGGGACAGGAGGGGTAGCGGGGGCCAGAGCTCCTACAATGAGCAGTTCTTC. Its translation: CASSHRDRRGSGGQSSYNEQFF.

This chain connects TRBV12-3 or TRBV12-4 to TRBJ2-1; possible D gene TRBD2, 6 bases. This CDR3 is built from 14 residues. Trimming left V 8 bases short and J 7 bases short, with 18 bases between. CDR3 sequence (DNA): TGTGCCAGCCGGGACTCGCAAACCGATAATGAGCAGTTCTTC. Translating it yields CASRDSQTDNEQFF.

The J gene is TRBJ2-7, the V gene TRBV20-1; TRBD2 matches at 7 bases. The CDR3 covers 17 residues. V shed 3 bases and J 7 bases; nucleotides not matched to a gene: 21. From germline, CDR1 is DFQATT and CDR2 SNEGSKA (reference sequence). The chain's CDR3 is CSAREFGETSTYNEQYF. The CDR3 DNA sequence: TGCAGTGCTAGGGAATTCGGGGAGACTAGCACCTACAATGAGCAGTACTTC.

The V gene is TRBV5-1, the J gene TRBJ1-4; D is possibly TRBD1 (5 bases). Trimming removed 4 bases from V and 4 bases from J, with 14 bases in between. The CDR3 extends over 15 amino acids. Germline CDR1 reads SGHRS; CDR2 reads YFSETQ. The CDR3 reads CASSMGEGFNEKLFF. In DNA form, the CDR3 reads TGCGCCAGCAGCATGGGGGAGGGGTTTAATGAAAAACTGTTTTTT.